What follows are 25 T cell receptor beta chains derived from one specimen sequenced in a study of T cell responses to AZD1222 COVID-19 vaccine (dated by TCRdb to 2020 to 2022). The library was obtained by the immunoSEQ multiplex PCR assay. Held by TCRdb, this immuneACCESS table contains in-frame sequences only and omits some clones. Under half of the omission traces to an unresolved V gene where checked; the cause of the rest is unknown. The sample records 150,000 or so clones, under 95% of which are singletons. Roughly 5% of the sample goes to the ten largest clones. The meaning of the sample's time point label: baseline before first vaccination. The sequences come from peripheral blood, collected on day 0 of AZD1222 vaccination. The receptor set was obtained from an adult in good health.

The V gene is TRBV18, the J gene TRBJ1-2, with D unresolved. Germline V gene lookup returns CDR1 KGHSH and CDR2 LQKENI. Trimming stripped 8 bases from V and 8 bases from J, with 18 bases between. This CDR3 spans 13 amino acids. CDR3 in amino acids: CASTTDSMMGYTF. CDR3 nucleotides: TGTGCCAGCACCACGGACTCGATGATGGGCTACACCTTC.

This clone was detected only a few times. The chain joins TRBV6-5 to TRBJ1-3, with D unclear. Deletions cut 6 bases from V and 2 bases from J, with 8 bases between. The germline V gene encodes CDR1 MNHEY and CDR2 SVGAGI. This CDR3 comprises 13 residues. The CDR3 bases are TGTGCCAGCAGAACTAGGGCTGGAAACACCATATATTTT. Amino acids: CASRTRAGNTIYF.

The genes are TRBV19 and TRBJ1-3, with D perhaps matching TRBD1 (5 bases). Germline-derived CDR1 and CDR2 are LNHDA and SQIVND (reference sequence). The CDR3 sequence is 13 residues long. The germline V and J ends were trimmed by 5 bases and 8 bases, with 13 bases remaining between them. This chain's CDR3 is CASSDRPLDTIYF. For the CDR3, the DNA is TGTGCCAGTAGTGACAGACCTTTGGACACCATATATTTT. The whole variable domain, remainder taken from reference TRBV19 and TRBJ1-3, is DGGITQSPKYLFRKEGQNVTLSCEQNLNHDAMYWYRQDPGQGLRLIYYSQIVNDFQKGDIAEGYSVSREKKESFPLTVTSAQKNPTAFYLCASSDRPLDTIYFGEGSWLTVV.

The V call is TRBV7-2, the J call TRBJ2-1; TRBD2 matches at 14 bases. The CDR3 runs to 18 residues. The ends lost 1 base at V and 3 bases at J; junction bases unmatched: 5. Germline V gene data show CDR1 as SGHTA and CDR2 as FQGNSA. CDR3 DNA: TGTGCCAGCAGCTTAGAAGGGACTAGCGGGAGATTCTACAATGAGCAGTTCTTC. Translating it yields CASSLEGTSGRFYNEQFF.

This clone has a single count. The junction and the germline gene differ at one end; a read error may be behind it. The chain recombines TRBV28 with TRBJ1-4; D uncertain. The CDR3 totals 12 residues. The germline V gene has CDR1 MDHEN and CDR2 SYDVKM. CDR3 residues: CASSDPLGGEVF. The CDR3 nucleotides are TGTGCCAGCAGTGACCCCCTTGGCGGGGAAGTTTTT. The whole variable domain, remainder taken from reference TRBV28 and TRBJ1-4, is DVKVTQSSRYLVKRTGEKVFLECVQDMDHENMFWYRQDPGLGLRLIYFSYDVKMKEKGDIPEGYSVSREKKERFSLILESASTNQTSMYLCASSDPLGGEVFGSGTQLSVL.

CDR3 nucleotides: TGTGCCAGCAAGTCCCAAGATATGGGGACAGGGTTATTTGGCTACACCTTC. It translates to CASKSQDMGTGLFGYTF. The J gene is TRBJ1-2, the V gene TRBV27; 9 bases align to TRBD1. Germline V lookup: CDR1 MNHEY, CDR2 SMNVEV (reference sequence). The CDR3 runs to 17 residues. The ends lost 7 bases at V and 7 bases at J; junction bases unmatched: 19.

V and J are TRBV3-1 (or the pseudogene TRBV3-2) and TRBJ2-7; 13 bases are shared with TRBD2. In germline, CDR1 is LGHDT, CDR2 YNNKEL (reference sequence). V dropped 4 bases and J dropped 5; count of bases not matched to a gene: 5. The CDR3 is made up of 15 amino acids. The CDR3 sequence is CASSLGLAGRDEQYF. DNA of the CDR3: TGTGCCAGCAGCCTGGGACTAGCGGGGCGAGACGAGCAGTACTTC.

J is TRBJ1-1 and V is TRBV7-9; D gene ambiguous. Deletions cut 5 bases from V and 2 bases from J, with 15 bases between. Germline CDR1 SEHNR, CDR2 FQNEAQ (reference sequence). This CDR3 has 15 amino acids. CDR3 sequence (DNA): TGTGCCAGCAGCCCGCCCTCCGGGAGAAACACTGAAGCTTTCTTT. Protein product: CASSPPSGRNTEAFF. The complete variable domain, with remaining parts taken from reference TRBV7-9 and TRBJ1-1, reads DTGVSQNPRHKITKRGQNVTFRCDPISEHNRLYWYRQTLGQGPEFLTYFQNEAQLEKSRLLSDRFSAERPKGSFSTLEIQRTEQGDSAMYLCASSPPSGRNTEAFFGQGTRLTVV.

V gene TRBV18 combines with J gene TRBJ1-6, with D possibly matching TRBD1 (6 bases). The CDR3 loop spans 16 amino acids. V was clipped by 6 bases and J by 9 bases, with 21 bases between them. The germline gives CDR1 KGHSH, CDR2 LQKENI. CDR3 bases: TGTGCCAGCTCGGTACAGGGCAATAGTCGTGGTTCACCCCTCCACTTT. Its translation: CASSVQGNSRGSPLHF.

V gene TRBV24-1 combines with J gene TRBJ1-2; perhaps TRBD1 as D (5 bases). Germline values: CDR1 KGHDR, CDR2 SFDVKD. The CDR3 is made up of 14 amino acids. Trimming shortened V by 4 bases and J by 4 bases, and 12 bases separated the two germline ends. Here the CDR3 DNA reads TGTGCCACCAGTGACACCTTTGACAGCTATGGCTACACCTTC. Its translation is CATSDTFDSYGYTF.

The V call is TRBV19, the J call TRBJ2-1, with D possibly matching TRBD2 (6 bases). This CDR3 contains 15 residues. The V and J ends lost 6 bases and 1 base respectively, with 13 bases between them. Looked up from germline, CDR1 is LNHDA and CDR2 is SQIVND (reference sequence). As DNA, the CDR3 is TGTGCCAGTAGCGTTGGGGACTTGTCCTACAATGAGCAGTTCTTC. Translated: CASSVGDLSYNEQFF.

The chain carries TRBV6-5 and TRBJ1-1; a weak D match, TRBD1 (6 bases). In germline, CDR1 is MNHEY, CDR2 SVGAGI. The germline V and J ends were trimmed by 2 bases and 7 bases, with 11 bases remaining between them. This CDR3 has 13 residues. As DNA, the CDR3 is TGTGCCAGCAGTTACGGGGACACTAATGAAGCTTTCTTT. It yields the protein CASSYGDTNEAFF.

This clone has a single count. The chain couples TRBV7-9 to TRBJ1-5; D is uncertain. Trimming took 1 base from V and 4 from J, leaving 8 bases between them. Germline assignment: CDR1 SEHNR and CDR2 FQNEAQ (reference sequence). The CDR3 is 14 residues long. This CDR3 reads CASSLEWENQPQHF. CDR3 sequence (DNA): TGTGCCAGCAGCTTAGAATGGGAAAATCAGCCCCAGCATTTT.

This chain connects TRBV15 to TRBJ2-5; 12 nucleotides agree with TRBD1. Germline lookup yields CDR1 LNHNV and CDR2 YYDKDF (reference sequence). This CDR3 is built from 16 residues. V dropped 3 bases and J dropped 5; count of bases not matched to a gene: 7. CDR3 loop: CATSSGTGGEGETQYF. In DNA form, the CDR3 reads TGTGCCACCAGCAGCGGGACAGGGGGCGAAGGGGAGACCCAGTACTTC.

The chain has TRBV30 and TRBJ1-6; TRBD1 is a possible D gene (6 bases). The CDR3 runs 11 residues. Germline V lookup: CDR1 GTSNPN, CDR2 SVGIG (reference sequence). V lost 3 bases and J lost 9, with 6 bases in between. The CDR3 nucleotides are TGTGCCTGGAGACAGGGTTCACCCCTCCACTTT. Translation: CAWRQGSPLHF.

This chain's CDR3 is CASRPFGQAHQPQHF. The CDR3 bases are TGTGCCAGCAGACCTTTCGGACAGGCCCATCAGCCCCAGCATTTT. This rearrangement joins TRBV28 to TRBJ1-5, with TRBD1 matching 7 bases. The CDR3 is made up of 15 amino acids. CDR1 is MDHEN, CDR2 SYDVKM, per germline. After removal of 6 bases from V and 5 bases from J, the junction contained 10 bases not matched to a gene.

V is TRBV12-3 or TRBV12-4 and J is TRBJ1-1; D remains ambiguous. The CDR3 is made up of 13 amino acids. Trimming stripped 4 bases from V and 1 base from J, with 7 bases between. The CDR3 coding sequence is TGTGCCAGCAGTTGGGCCCCGAACACTGAAGCTTTCTTT. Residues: CASSWAPNTEAFF.

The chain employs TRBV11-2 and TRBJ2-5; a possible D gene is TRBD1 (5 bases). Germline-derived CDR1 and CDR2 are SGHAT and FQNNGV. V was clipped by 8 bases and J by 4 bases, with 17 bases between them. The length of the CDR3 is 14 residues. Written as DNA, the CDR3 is TGTGCCAGCGGCCCCGCAGACAGCCGAGAGACCCAGTACTTC. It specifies CASGPADSRETQYF. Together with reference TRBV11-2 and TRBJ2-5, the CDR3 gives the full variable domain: EAGVAQSPRYKIIEKRQSVAFWCNPISGHATLYWYQQILGQGPKLLIQFQNNGVVDDSQLPKDRFSAERLKGVDSTLKIQPAKLEDSAVYLCASGPADSRETQYFGPGTRLLVL.

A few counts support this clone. The chain's CDR3 is CASSLGGRGMSEKLFF. The CDR3 bases are TGTGCCAGCAGCTTAGGTGGGAGGGGGATGAGTGAAAAACTGTTTTTT. This chain links TRBV7-2 with TRBJ1-4; D might be TRBD1 (6 bases). V was shortened by 1 base and J by 7 bases, with 16 bases between the two germline ends. The CDR3 length is 16 residues. The germline CDR1 and CDR2 sequences are SGHTA and FQGNSA.

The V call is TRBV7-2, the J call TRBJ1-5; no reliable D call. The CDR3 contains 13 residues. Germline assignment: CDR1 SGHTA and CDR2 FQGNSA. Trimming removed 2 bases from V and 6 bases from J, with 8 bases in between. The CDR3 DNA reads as TGTGCCAGCAGCTTAATAGGGTTTCAGCCCCAGCATTTT. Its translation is CASSLIGFQPQHF.

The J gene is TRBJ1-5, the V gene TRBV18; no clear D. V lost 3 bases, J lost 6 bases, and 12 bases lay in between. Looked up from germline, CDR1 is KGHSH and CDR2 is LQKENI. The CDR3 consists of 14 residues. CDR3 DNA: TGTGCCAGCTCACCGGATATTAGTAGTCAGCCCCAGCATTTT. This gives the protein CASSPDISSQPQHF. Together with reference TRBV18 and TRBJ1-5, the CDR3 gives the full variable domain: NAGVMQNPRHLVRRRGQEARLRCSPMKGHSHVYWYRQLPEEGLKFMVYLQKENIIDESGMPKERFSAEFPKEGPSILRIQQVVRGDSAAYFCASSPDISSQPQHFGDGTRLSIL.

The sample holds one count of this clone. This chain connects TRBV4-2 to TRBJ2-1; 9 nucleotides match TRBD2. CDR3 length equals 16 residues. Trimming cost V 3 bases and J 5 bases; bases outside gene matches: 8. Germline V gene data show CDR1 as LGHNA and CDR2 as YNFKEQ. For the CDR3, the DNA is TGTGCCAGCAGCCAGGTAGCGGGAGAAGTCAACAATGAGCAGTTCTTC. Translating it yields CASSQVAGEVNNEQFF.

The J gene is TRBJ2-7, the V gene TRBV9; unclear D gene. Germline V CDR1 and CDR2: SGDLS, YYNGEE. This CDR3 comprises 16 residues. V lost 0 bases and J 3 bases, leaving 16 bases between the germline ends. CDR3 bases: TGTGCCAGCAGCGTAGCTGCGAGCACCCCCCGCTACGAGCAGTACTTC. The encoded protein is CASSVAASTPRYEQYF.

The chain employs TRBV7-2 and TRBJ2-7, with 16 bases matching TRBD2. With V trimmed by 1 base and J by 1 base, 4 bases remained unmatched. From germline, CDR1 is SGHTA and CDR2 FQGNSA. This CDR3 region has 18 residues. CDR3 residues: CASSLVGGLAGGSYEQYF. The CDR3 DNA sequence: TGTGCCAGCAGCTTAGTAGGGGGACTAGCGGGAGGGTCCTACGAGCAGTACTTC. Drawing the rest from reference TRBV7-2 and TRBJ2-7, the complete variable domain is GAGVSQSPSNKVTEKGKDVELRCDPISGHTALYWYRQSLGQGLEFLIYFQGNSAPDKSGLPSDRFSAERTGGSVSTLTIQRTQQEDSAVYLCASSLVGGLAGGSYEQYFGPGTRLTVT.

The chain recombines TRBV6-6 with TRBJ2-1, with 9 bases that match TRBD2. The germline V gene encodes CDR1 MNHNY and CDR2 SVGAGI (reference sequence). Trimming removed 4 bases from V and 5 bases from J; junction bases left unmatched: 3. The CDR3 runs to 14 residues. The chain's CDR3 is CASSSGLAHNEQFF. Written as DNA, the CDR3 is TGTGCCAGCAGTTCGGGACTAGCTCACAATGAGCAGTTCTTC.